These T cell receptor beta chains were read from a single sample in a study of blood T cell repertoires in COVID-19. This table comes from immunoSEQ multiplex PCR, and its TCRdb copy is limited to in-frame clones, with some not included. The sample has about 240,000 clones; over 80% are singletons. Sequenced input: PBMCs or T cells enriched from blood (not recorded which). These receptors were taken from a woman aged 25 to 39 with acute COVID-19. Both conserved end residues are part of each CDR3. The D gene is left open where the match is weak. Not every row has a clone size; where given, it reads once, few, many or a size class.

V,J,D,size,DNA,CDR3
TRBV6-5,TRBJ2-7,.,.,TGTGCCACCTCTAGGCACTCGAACTACGAGCAGTACTTC,CATSRHSNYEQYF
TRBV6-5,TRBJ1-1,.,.,TGTGCCAGCAGTTACGCCACAGGAGCCTCTGAAGCTTTCTTT,CASSYATGASEAFF
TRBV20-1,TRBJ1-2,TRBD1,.,TGCAGTGCTAGTTTCATAGGTGACAGGGGGCATGCTGGCTATGGCTACACCTTC,CSASFIGDRGHAGYGYTF
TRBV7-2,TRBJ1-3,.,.,TGTGCCAGCAGCCTAGACTCTACTGGAAACACCATATATTTT,CASSLDSTGNTIYF
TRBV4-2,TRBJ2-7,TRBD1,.,TGTGCCAGCAGCCAGCCCCGGGACAGGGCGGACGAGCAGTACTTC,CASSQPRDRADEQYF
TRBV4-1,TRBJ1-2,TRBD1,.,TGCGCCAGCAGCCAAGGACAGGGGGCCAGTGGCTACACCTTC,CASSQGQGASGYTF
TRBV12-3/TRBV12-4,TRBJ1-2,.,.,TGTGCCAGCAGTTACAGTGCTAACTATGGCTACACCTTC,CASSYSANYGYTF
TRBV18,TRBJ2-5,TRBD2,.,TGTGCCAGCTCACAAAATTCCGGACAGCGGGAGGAGACCCAGTACTTC,CASSQNSGQREETQYF
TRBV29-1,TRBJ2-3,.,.,TGCAGCGTTGAAGATGTGCAGGGAACGGGCACAGATACGCAGTATTTT,CSVEDVQGTGTDTQYF
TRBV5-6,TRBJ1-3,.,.,TGTGCCAGCAGCTTGGGGAGGTTAAACACCATATATTTT,CASSLGRLNTIYF
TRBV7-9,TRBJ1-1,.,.,TGTGCCAGCAGCTTAGGGCCGCTGATGAACACTGAAGCTTTCTTT,CASSLGPLMNTEAFF
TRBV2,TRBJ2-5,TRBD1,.,TGTGCCAGGAGGGACAGAGCAAAAGAGACCCAGTACTTC,CARRDRAKETQYF
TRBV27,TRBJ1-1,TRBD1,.,TGTGCCAGCAGTTTTGGGGGAGACAGGGGGCGAGCTTTCTTT,CASSFGGDRGRAFF
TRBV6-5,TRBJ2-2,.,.,TGTGCCAGCAGCCTGACAGTAACCGGGGAGCTGTTTTTT,CASSLTVTGELFF
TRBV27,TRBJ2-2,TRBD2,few,TGTGCCAGCAAGAAACGTTGGACTAGCGGGTACGGGGAGCTGTTTTTT,CASKKRWTSGYGELFF
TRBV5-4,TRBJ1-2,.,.,TGTGCCAGCAGCCAACAGGGCTATGGCTACACCTTC,CASSQQGYGYTF
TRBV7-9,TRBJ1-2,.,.,TGTGCCAGCAGCCCTGAGGGTGGCTATGGCTACACCTTC,CASSPEGGYGYTF
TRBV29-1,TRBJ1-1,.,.,TGCAGCGTGGGCGCCAGTGAGGGTAACGCTGAAGCTTTCTTT,CSVGASEGNAEAFF
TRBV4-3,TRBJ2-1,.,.,TGCGCCAGCAGCCTGGGGAGCAGGTCCTCCTACAATGAGCAGTTCTTC,CASSLGSRSSYNEQFF
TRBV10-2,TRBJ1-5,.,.,TGCGCCAGCAGTGCTAGGCATCACAATCAGCCCCAGCATTTT,CASSARHHNQPQHF
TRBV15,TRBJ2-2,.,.,TGTGCCACCAGCAGAGGGGGCGGGGCAACCACCGGGGAGCTGTTTTTT,CATSRGGGATTGELFF
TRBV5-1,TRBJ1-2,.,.,TGCGCCAGCAGCTTGGAAGCAGGGAACTATGGCTACACCTTC,CASSLEAGNYGYTF
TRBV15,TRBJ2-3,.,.,TGTGCCACCAGCAGCTTTGGCACAGATACGCAGTATTTT,CATSSFGTDTQYF
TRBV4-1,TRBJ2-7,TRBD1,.,TGCGCCAGCAGCCAAGATCGTGGGACAGGGGTCGAGCAGTACTTC,CASSQDRGTGVEQYF
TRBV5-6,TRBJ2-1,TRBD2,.,TGTGCCAGCACACGGGGAGGACTAGCGGAAATATACAATGAGCAGTTCTTC,CASTRGGLAEIYNEQFF
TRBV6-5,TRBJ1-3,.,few,TGTGCCAGTAAGACAGGCTCTGGAAACACCATATATTTT,CASKTGSGNTIYF
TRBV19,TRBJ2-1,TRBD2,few,TGTGCCAGTGAGGGCGGGGGGGGAGTTAGTGAGCAGTTCTTC,CASEGGGGVSEQFF
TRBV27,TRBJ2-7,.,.,TGTGCCAGCAGTTTCTCCGACAGCTACGAGCAGTACTTC,CASSFSDSYEQYF
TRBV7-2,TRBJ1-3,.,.,TGTGCCAGCAGCCTACAGGGTTCGGAAAACACCATATATTTT,CASSLQGSENTIYF
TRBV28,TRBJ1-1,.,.,TGTGCCAGCAGTCCCGGGACATCGAACACTGAAGCTTTCTTT,CASSPGTSNTEAFF
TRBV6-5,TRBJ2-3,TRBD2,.,TGTGCCAGCAGCCCGGGACTAGCGGGGCGCGATACGCAGTATTTT,CASSPGLAGRDTQYF
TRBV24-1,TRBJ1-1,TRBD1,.,TGTGCCACCAGTGAAATCGGACAGGGGGCGGAGGTGACTCGAGCTTTCTTT,CATSEIGQGAEVTRAFF
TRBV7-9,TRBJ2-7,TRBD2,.,TGTGCCAGCAGCAACCTGCTGGGGACTAGAGCTCACGAGCAGTACTTC,CASSNLLGTRAHEQYF
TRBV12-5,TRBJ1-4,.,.,TGTGCTAGTGGTTTGGTACCTGGGGACTCTAATGAAAAACTGTTTTTT,CASGLVPGDSNEKLFF
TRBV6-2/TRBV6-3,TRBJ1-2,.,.,TGTGCCAGCAGTTCGACGCCGGGTCCGCCCTATGGCTACACCTTC,CASSSTPGPPYGYTF
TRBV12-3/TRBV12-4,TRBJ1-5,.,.,TGTGCCAGCAGCAGGACAGAGGGTCAGCCCCAGCATTTT,CASSRTEGQPQHF
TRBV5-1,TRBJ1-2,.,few,TGCGCCAGCAGCTTGGCCACAGGGAACAGCTATGGCTACACCTTC,CASSLATGNSYGYTF
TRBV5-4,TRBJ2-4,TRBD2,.,TGTGCCAGCAGCCCGGGAGGGACTAGCGCAGCCAAAAACATTCAGTACTTC,CASSPGGTSAAKNIQYF
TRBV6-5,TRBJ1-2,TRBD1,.,TGTGCCAGCAGTAAGGACAGGGAGGGCTATGGCTACACCTTC,CASSKDREGYGYTF
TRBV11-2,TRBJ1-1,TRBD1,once,TGTGCCAGCAGCTTAGACAGGGACAGGATTGAAGCTTTCTTT,CASSLDRDRIEAFF
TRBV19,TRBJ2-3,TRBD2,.,TGTGCCAGTAGTCTAAGGGACTACACAGATACGCAGTATTTT,CASSLRDYTDTQYF
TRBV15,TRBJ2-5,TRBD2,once,TGTGCCACCAGACTATGGCGACTAGCGGAGACCCAGTACTTC,CATRLWRLAETQYF
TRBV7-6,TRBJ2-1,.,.,TGTGCCAGCAGCTTAGGTACGGTTAACCCAATGAATGAGCAGTTCTTC,CASSLGTVNPMNEQFF
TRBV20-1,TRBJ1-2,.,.,TGCAGTGCTGGTGATCACGGTAACTATGGCTACACCTTC,CSAGDHGNYGYTF
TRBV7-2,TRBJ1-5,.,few,TGTGCCAGCAGACCCGGACATAGCAATCAGCCCCAGCATTTT,CASRPGHSNQPQHF
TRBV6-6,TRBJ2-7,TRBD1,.,TGTGCCAGCAGTGACAGGGGGCAGGTATCCTACGAGCAGTACTTC,CASSDRGQVSYEQYF
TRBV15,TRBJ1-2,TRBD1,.,TGTGCCACCACCTATTTGACAGGGGGCAACTATGGCTACACCTTC,CATTYLTGGNYGYTF
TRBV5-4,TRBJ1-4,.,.,TGTGCCAGCAGCTTCGTACGCCAGGTTAATGAAAAACTGTTTTTT,CASSFVRQVNEKLFF
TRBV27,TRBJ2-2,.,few,TGTGCCAGCAGTTTAGTGAGGGGAGGCGGGGAGCTGTTTTTT,CASSLVRGGGELFF
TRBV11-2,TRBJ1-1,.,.,TGTGCCAGCAGCTCCGCCGTAGCCACTGAAGCTTTCTTT,CASSSAVATEAFF